The 3 T cell receptor beta chains presented below share a single source sample, sequenced in a study of regulatory T cells in long-lasting Graves disease. Time point: newly diagnosed GD, antithyroid drugs for less than 3 months. RNA extracted from PBMCs served as the sequencing template. In building TCR beta libraries, iRepertoire HTBI primers were used together with Arm-PCR of CDR3 regions. TCRdb reprocessed the multiplex PCR reads with MiXCR, giving one entry per CDR3 protein. The sample lists around 400,000 distinct CDR3 sequences, roughly a sixth occurring once. The source was peripheral blood mononuclear cells (PBMCs), collected at new diagnosis, from a patient treated with antithyroid drugs. These receptor sequences come from a female donor with Graves disease.

J is TRBJ2-2 and V is TRBV5-1, with 8 bases matching TRBD2. Germline assignment: CDR1 SGHRS and CDR2 YFSETQ. The CDR3 loop spans 19 amino acids. The ends lost 3 bases at V and 0 bases at J; junction bases unmatched: 13. The CDR3: CASSSMVLRLASNTGELFF. CDR3 in DNA: TGCGCCAGCAGCTCGATGGTGTTACGACTAGCGTCGAACACCGGGGAGCTGTTTTTT. Using reference TRBV5-1 and TRBJ2-2 for the parts outside the CDR3, the full variable domain is KAGVTQTPRYLIKTRGQQVTLSCSPISGHRSVSWYQQTPGQGLQFLFEYFSETQRNKGNFPGRFSGRQFSNSRSEMNVSTLELGDSALYLCASSSMVLRLASNTGELFFGEGSRLTVL.

This clonotype was observed at least ten times. The V and J genes are TRBV9 and TRBJ1-5; 7 bases are a match to TRBD1. V was clipped by 4 bases and J by 5 bases; unmatched bases: 12. Germline CDR1 reads SGDLS; CDR2 reads YYNGEE. This CDR3 comprises 16 residues. As DNA, the CDR3 is TGTGCCAGCAGCCATACCCCCGACAGGGACCATCAGCCCCAGCATTTT. This translates into CASSHTPDRDHQPQHF.

This clonotype was counted at least ten times. The chain links TRBV30 to TRBJ2-2; D remains ambiguous. CDR1 is GTSNPN and CDR2 is SVGIG in the germline V gene (reference sequence). V was trimmed by 3 bases and J by 5 bases, leaving 13 bases between them. The CDR3 runs to 14 residues. The CDR3, as DNA: TGTGCCTGGAGCGGGCTCGATGTTACCGGGGAGCTGTTTTTT. It specifies CAWSGLDVTGELFF.